Listed below are T cell receptor beta chains from one sample, sequenced in a study of blood T cell repertoires in COVID-19. Generated by immunoSEQ multiplex PCR, the TCRdb table keeps only in-frame clones and is missing some. The sample records 200,000 to 250,000 clones, 83% being singletons. Sample: peripheral blood. All receptors derive from a woman in her 50s with acute or convalescent COVID-19. The CDR3 runs from the conserved cysteine through the conserved F or W. D genes are given only for firm matches. Part of the rows lack a size; the others show once, few, many or a class for expanded clones.

d_call: NA; v_call: TRBV28; clone_size: NA; j_call: TRBJ1-1; cdr3_nt: TGTGCCAGCAGGCGCCCGGGGGTTACGAACACTGAAGCTTTCTTT; cdr3_aa: CASRRPGVTNTEAFF
d_call: NA; v_call: TRBV9; clone_size: once; j_call: TRBJ2-3; cdr3_nt: TGTGCCAGCAGCGTAGGGTGGGAGCGTACGCAGTATTTT; cdr3_aa: CASSVGWERTQYF
d_call: NA; v_call: TRBV6-5; clone_size: NA; j_call: TRBJ2-1; cdr3_nt: TGTGCCACTACGCGGGCTAGCCAAGGCTCCAATGAGCAGTTCTTC; cdr3_aa: CATTRASQGSNEQFF
d_call: TRBD2; v_call: TRBV3-1/TRBV3-2; clone_size: NA; j_call: TRBJ2-1; cdr3_nt: TGTGCCAGCAGCCCACCTAGCGGGGCTGACAATGAGCAGTTCTTC; cdr3_aa: CASSPPSGADNEQFF
d_call: NA; v_call: TRBV4-1; clone_size: NA; j_call: TRBJ2-1; cdr3_nt: TGCGCCAGCAGCCATGACAGTTGGAATGAGCAGTTCTTC; cdr3_aa: CASSHDSWNEQFF
d_call: NA; v_call: TRBV7-2; clone_size: NA; j_call: TRBJ2-7; cdr3_nt: TGTGCCAGCAGCTTCCTTTACGAGCAGTACTTC; cdr3_aa: CASSFLYEQYF
d_call: NA; v_call: TRBV7-8; clone_size: NA; j_call: TRBJ1-1; cdr3_nt: TGTGCCAGCACCGTATGGACAGCCTCCGGAGAGGACACTGAAGCTTTCTTT; cdr3_aa: CASTVWTASGEDTEAFF
d_call: NA; v_call: TRBV9; clone_size: NA; j_call: TRBJ2-1; cdr3_nt: TGTGCCAGCAGCGTAGGGCCCTCCTACAATGAGCAGTTCTTC; cdr3_aa: CASSVGPSYNEQFF
d_call: NA; v_call: TRBV6-1; clone_size: NA; j_call: TRBJ1-5; cdr3_nt: TGTGCCAGCAGTGAGATTGGGGGAGGGCAGCCCCAGCATTTT; cdr3_aa: CASSEIGGGQPQHF
d_call: TRBD1; v_call: TRBV4-3; clone_size: NA; j_call: TRBJ1-6; cdr3_nt: TGCGCCAGCAGCCAGCAGGGGGGCAATTCACCCCTCCACTTT; cdr3_aa: CASSQQGGNSPLHF
d_call: TRBD1; v_call: TRBV6-5; clone_size: NA; j_call: TRBJ1-4; cdr3_nt: TGTGCCAGCAACCCCTCGGGACAGACTAATGAAAAACTGTTTTTT; cdr3_aa: CASNPSGQTNEKLFF
d_call: NA; v_call: TRBV27; clone_size: few; j_call: TRBJ1-1; cdr3_nt: TGTGCCAGCAGTTTAGCGGGGGGGCTAAGCACTGAAGCTTTCTTT; cdr3_aa: CASSLAGGLSTEAFF
d_call: TRBD2; v_call: TRBV11-2; clone_size: NA; j_call: TRBJ2-7; cdr3_nt: TGTGCCAGCAGCCAGGGTCGGGGGGGGTTCTACGAGCAGTACTTC; cdr3_aa: CASSQGRGGFYEQYF
d_call: TRBD1; v_call: TRBV12-3/TRBV12-4; clone_size: NA; j_call: TRBJ2-5; cdr3_nt: TGTGCCAGCACCGAGGGGGCCGAAGAGACCCAGTACTTC; cdr3_aa: CASTEGAEETQYF
d_call: NA; v_call: TRBV2; clone_size: NA; j_call: TRBJ1-5; cdr3_nt: TGTGCCAGCAGCACTATAGATCAGCCCCAGCATTTT; cdr3_aa: CASSTIDQPQHF
d_call: TRBD1; v_call: TRBV28; clone_size: NA; j_call: TRBJ2-1; cdr3_nt: TGTGCCAGCAGTTTATTGGGGACAGGCTATTTCTCCTACAATGAGCAGTTCTTC; cdr3_aa: CASSLLGTGYFSYNEQFF
d_call: TRBD1; v_call: TRBV28; clone_size: NA; j_call: TRBJ2-7; cdr3_nt: TGTGCCAGCAGAAGCGACAGGGGGCTATTATACGAGCAGTACTTC; cdr3_aa: CASRSDRGLLYEQYF
d_call: NA; v_call: TRBV28; clone_size: NA; j_call: TRBJ1-1; cdr3_nt: TGTGCCAGCAGACTTACAGGGTTCACTGAAGCTTTCTTT; cdr3_aa: CASRLTGFTEAFF
d_call: TRBD1; v_call: TRBV25-1; clone_size: NA; j_call: TRBJ1-2; cdr3_nt: TGTGCCAGCAGCGGGACAGCAGTTTATGGCTACACCTTC; cdr3_aa: CASSGTAVYGYTF
d_call: TRBD1; v_call: TRBV28; clone_size: few; j_call: TRBJ1-2; cdr3_nt: TGTGCCAGCAGTTCCGGGACAGGGCCCTATGGCTACACCTTC; cdr3_aa: CASSSGTGPYGYTF
d_call: TRBD2; v_call: TRBV5-1; clone_size: NA; j_call: TRBJ2-7; cdr3_nt: TGCGCCAGCAGCTTGGGACTGGGACTAGGGACCGACTACGAGCAGTACTTC; cdr3_aa: CASSLGLGLGTDYEQYF
d_call: NA; v_call: TRBV3-1/TRBV3-2; clone_size: NA; j_call: TRBJ1-5; cdr3_nt: TGTGCCAGCAGCCACAGCGAGAGCAATCAGCCCCAGCATTTT; cdr3_aa: CASSHSESNQPQHF
d_call: TRBD1; v_call: TRBV3-1/TRBV3-2; clone_size: NA; j_call: TRBJ1-2; cdr3_nt: TGTGCCAGCGGGGACAGGGGAAGCTATGGCTACACCTTC; cdr3_aa: CASGDRGSYGYTF
d_call: TRBD1; v_call: TRBV6-6; clone_size: NA; j_call: TRBJ1-6; cdr3_nt: TGTGCCAGCAGTCCCGACAGGGGGAGCTCACCCCTCCACTTT; cdr3_aa: CASSPDRGSSPLHF
d_call: TRBD1; v_call: TRBV25-1; clone_size: NA; j_call: TRBJ1-6; cdr3_nt: TGTGCCAGCGGGGACAGGGCCAGCGCCTATAATTCACCCCTCCACTTT; cdr3_aa: CASGDRASAYNSPLHF
d_call: TRBD1; v_call: TRBV27; clone_size: NA; j_call: TRBJ1-1; cdr3_nt: TGTGCCAGCAGTAGTCCCGGGACAGGGACGGGGACTGAAGCTTTCTTT; cdr3_aa: CASSSPGTGTGTEAFF
d_call: TRBD1; v_call: TRBV6-5; clone_size: NA; j_call: TRBJ2-7; cdr3_nt: TGTGCCAGCAGTTACTCGAGGGACAGAGCCTACGAGCAGTACTTC; cdr3_aa: CASSYSRDRAYEQYF
d_call: NA; v_call: TRBV30; clone_size: NA; j_call: TRBJ1-5; cdr3_nt: TGTGCCTGGTCACAGGGAGACAATCAGCCCCAGCATTTT; cdr3_aa: CAWSQGDNQPQHF
d_call: NA; v_call: TRBV12-3/TRBV12-4; clone_size: NA; j_call: TRBJ1-2; cdr3_nt: TGTGCCAGCAGTTTAGGCGGATACTATGGCTACACCTTC; cdr3_aa: CASSLGGYYGYTF
d_call: TRBD1; v_call: TRBV19; clone_size: NA; j_call: TRBJ1-5; cdr3_nt: TGTGCCAGTAGTCGACAGGGAGAGGCCAATCAGCCCCAGCATTTT; cdr3_aa: CASSRQGEANQPQHF
d_call: TRBD1; v_call: TRBV18; clone_size: NA; j_call: TRBJ1-1; cdr3_nt: TGTGCCAGCTCATCTGGACAGGCCATGAACACTGAAGCTTTCTTT; cdr3_aa: CASSSGQAMNTEAFF
d_call: NA; v_call: TRBV3-1/TRBV3-2; clone_size: NA; j_call: TRBJ1-2; cdr3_nt: TGTGCCAGCAGCCAAGGCTCGCCCCGGCGGGGCTACACCTTC; cdr3_aa: CASSQGSPRRGYTF
d_call: TRBD1; v_call: TRBV12-3/TRBV12-4; clone_size: NA; j_call: TRBJ2-7; cdr3_nt: TGTGCCAGCAGATCCGGGACAGACTACGAGCAGTACTTC; cdr3_aa: CASRSGTDYEQYF
d_call: NA; v_call: TRBV2; clone_size: NA; j_call: TRBJ2-3; cdr3_nt: TGTGCCAGCAGGTTAGAGACAGATACGCAGTATTTT; cdr3_aa: CASRLETDTQYF
d_call: NA; v_call: TRBV24-1; clone_size: NA; j_call: TRBJ2-1; cdr3_nt: TGTGCCACCAGTTCCGCGGAACGGTTCAATGAGCAGTTCTTC; cdr3_aa: CATSSAERFNEQFF
d_call: NA; v_call: TRBV2; clone_size: NA; j_call: TRBJ1-2; cdr3_nt: TGTGCCAGCAGGCCAGGGGACTATGGCTACACCTTC; cdr3_aa: CASRPGDYGYTF
d_call: NA; v_call: TRBV28; clone_size: NA; j_call: TRBJ2-7; cdr3_nt: TGTGCCAGCAGTTCAATAGATAGAAGCTACGAGCAGTACTTC; cdr3_aa: CASSSIDRSYEQYF
d_call: TRBD2; v_call: TRBV30; clone_size: few; j_call: TRBJ2-1; cdr3_nt: TGTGCCTGGAGGGCAACACTAGCGGGAGCCTACAATGAGCAGTTCTTC; cdr3_aa: CAWRATLAGAYNEQFF
d_call: TRBD1; v_call: TRBV19; clone_size: NA; j_call: TRBJ1-2; cdr3_nt: TGTGCCACCTCCGGACAGGGTAGGGGCTACACCTTC; cdr3_aa: CATSGQGRGYTF
d_call: NA; v_call: TRBV7-2; clone_size: NA; j_call: TRBJ2-7; cdr3_nt: TGTGCCAGCGGGCAACGGGGGAGTCCCTACGAGCAGTACTTC; cdr3_aa: CASGQRGSPYEQYF
d_call: NA; v_call: TRBV6-5; clone_size: NA; j_call: TRBJ1-2; cdr3_nt: TGTGCCAGCAGTTACCGGGGGAGTGGCTACACCTTC; cdr3_aa: CASSYRGSGYTF
d_call: NA; v_call: TRBV2; clone_size: once; j_call: TRBJ2-1; cdr3_nt: TGTGCCAGCAGTGAGGAGGCCAGCTCCTACAATGAGCAGTTCTTC; cdr3_aa: CASSEEASSYNEQFF